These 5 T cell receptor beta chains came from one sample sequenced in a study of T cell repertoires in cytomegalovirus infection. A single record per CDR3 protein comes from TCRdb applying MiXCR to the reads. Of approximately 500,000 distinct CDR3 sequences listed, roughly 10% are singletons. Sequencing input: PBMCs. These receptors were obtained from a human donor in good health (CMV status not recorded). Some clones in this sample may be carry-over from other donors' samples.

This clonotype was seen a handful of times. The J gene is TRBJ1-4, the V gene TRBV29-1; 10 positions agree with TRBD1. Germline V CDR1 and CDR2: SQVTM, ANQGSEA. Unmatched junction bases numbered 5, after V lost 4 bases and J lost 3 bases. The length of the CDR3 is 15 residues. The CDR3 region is CSVALGTGANEKLFF. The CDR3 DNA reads TGCAGCGTTGCGCTTGGGACAGGGGCTAATGAAAAACTGTTTTTT. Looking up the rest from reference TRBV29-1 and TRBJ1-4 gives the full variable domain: SAVISQKPSRDICQRGTSLTIQCQVDSQVTMMFWYRQQPGQSLTLIATANQGSEATYESGFVIDKFPISRPNLTFSTLTVSNMSPEDSSIYLCSVALGTGANEKLFFGSGTQLSVL.

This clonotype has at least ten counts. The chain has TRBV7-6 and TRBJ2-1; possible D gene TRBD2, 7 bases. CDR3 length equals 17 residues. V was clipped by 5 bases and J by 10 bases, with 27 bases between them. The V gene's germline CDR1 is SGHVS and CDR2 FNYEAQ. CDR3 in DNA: TGTGCCAGCAGCGGAGGCCGGGGGCCTAGCGGAGGGCGGGAGCAGTTCTTC. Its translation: CASSGGRGPSGGREQFF. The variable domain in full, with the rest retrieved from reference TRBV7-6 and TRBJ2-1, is GAGVSQSPRYKVTKRGQDVALRCDPISGHVSLYWYRQALGQGPEFLTYFNYEAQQDKSGLPNDRFSAERPEGSISTLTIQRTEQRDSAMYRCASSGGRGPSGGREQFFGPGTRLTVL.

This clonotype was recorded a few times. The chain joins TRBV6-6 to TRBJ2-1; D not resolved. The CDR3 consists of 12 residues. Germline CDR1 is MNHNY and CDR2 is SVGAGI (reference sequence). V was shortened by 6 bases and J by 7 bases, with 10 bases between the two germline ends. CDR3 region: CASSPQRNEQFF. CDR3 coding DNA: TGTGCCAGCAGCCCCCAGAGAAATGAGCAGTTCTTC.

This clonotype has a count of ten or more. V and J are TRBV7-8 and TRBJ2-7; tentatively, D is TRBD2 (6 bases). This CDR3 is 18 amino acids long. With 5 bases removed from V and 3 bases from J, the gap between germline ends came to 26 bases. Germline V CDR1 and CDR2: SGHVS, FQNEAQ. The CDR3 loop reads CASSPPYIGSDSLYEQYF. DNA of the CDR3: TGTGCCAGCAGCCCCCCCTATATCGGGAGTGACTCTCTCTACGAGCAGTACTTC.

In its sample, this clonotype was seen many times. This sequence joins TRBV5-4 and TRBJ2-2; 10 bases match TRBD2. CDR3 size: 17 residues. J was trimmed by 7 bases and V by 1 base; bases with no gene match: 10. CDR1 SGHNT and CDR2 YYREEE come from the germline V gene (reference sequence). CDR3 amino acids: CASSLSSGRALSGELFF. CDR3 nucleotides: TGTGCCAGCAGCTTGTCCAGCGGGAGGGCCTTGAGCGGGGAGCTGTTTTTT.